This T cell receptor (beta chain) was captured by sequencing in a study of Graves' ophthalmopathy and Graves' hyperthyroidism. For the study at large: Upon initial diagnosis and before any treatment, peripheral blood was collected.

This clonotype was counted many times. V was pared by 6 bases and J by 6 bases, with 18 bases between. CDR1 MNHEY and CDR2 SVGAGI come from the germline V gene. CDR3 length: 14 amino acids. RNA served as the template for amplifying TCR beta CDR3 regions. HTBI-primed first-round RT-PCR preceded second-round multiplex PCR. Using its own MiXCR run on the multiplex PCR reads, TCRdb lists one record per CDR3 protein. The sample lists under 350,000 distinct CDR3 sequences; 15% to 20% were seen once. The sequencing input was peripheral blood. This sequence was found in an adult man with Graves' ophthalmopathy. The chain combines TRBV6-5 with TRBJ2-7; tentatively, D is TRBD1 or TRBD2 (6 bases each). CDR3 DNA: TGTGCCAGCAGGCCGATACCACAGGGAGGCGAGCAGTACTTC. This sequence encodes CASRPIPQGGEQYF.